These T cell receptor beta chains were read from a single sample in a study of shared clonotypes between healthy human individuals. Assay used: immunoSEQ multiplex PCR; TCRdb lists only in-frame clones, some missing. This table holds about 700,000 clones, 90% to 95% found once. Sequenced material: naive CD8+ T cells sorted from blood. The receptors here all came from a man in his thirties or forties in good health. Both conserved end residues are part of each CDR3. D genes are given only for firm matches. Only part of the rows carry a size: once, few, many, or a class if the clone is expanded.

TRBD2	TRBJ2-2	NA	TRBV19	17	TGTGCCAGTAATTGGGACTATAACCACGATGGTATCGGGGAGCTGTTTTTT	CASNWDYNHDGIGELFF
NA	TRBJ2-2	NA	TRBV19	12	TGTGCCAGTATGACGGACACCGGGGAGCTGTTTTTT	CASMTDTGELFF
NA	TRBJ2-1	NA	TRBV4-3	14	TGCGCCAGCAGCCAGGATATCGGCTACAATGAGCAGTTCTTC	CASSQDIGYNEQFF
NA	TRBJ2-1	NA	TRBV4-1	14	TGCGCCAGCAGCCAAGGGGGACCACTCAATGAGCAGTTCTTC	CASSQGGPLNEQFF
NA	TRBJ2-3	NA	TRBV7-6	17	TGTGCCAGCAGCCCCTCAGTGGTACATCCGATCACAGATACGCAGTATTTT	CASSPSVVHPITDTQYF
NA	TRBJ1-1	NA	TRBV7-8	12	TGTGCCAGCTCGAACAGTCACACTGAAGCTTTCTTT	CASSNSHTEAFF
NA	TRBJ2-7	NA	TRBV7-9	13	TGTGCCAGCAGCCCGGACAGCAGCTACGAGCAGTACTTC	CASSPDSSYEQYF
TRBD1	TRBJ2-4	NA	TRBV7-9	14	TGTGCCAGCAGCGTGGGGACAGGAAAAAACATTCAGTACTTC	CASSVGTGKNIQYF
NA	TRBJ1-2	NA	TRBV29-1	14	TGCAGCGTGGCCCCTTGGGGGGAAGGGGGTGGCTACACCTTC	CSVAPWGEGGGYTF
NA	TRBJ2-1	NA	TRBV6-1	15	TGTGCCAGCAGTGAAGGGCTGGGGACAACCGGTGAGCAGTTCTTC	CASSEGLGTTGEQFF
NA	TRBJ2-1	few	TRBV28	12	TGTGCCAGCGGTTACCTCCACAATGAGCAGTTCTTC	CASGYLHNEQFF
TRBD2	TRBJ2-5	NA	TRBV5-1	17	TGCGCCAGCAGGAGGTTGGGGATACTAGCGGTACAAGAGACCCAGTACTTC	CASRRLGILAVQETQYF
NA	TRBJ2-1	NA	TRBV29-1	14	TGCAGCGTGGAGATGGGACCGTTAAACAATGAGCAGTTCTTC	CSVEMGPLNNEQFF
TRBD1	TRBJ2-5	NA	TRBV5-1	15	TGCGCCAGCAGCGGGAAAGGACAGGAGCAAGAGACCCAGTACTTC	CASSGKGQEQETQYF
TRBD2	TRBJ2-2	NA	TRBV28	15	TGTGCCAGCAGCCACGGGACTACCAACACCGGGGAGCTGTTTTTT	CASSHGTTNTGELFF
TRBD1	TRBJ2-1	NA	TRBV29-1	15	TGCAGCGTTGCTTTTACAGGGGTGTTGGGCAATGAGCAGTTCTTC	CSVAFTGVLGNEQFF
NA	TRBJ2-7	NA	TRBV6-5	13	TGTGCCAGCAGTTATGGATGGGGCTACGAGCAGTACTTC	CASSYGWGYEQYF
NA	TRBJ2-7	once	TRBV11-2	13	TGTGCCAGCAGCTCCGAGAATTCCTACGAGCAGTACTTC	CASSSENSYEQYF
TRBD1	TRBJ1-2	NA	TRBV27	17	TGTGCCAGCAGTCCCCGGGACAGGGGGAACTGGAACTATGGCTACACCTTC	CASSPRDRGNWNYGYTF
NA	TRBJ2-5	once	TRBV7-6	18	TGTGCCAGCAGCCTAGCCAAAGACACTAGACCCGGACAAGAGACCCAGTACTTC	CASSLAKDTRPGQETQYF
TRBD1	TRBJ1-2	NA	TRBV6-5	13	TGTGCCAGCAGCCCGACAGGGGACTATGGCTACACCTTC	CASSPTGDYGYTF
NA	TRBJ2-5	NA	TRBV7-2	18	TGTGCCAGCAGCGGATTATTAGGACGGAGAGCGAGAAGCGAGACCCAGTACTTC	CASSGLLGRRARSETQYF